This T cell receptor (beta chain) was sequenced in a study of shared clonotypes between healthy human individuals. The CDR3 spans 15 residues. Trimming stripped 7 bases from V and 0 bases from J, with 16 bases between. Per germline, CDR1 MDHEN and CDR2 SYDVKM. Authors' processing steps: Junction-only sequences produced by ImmunoSEQ had no quality scores, so filtering differed. Libraries were prepared by immunoSEQ multiplex PCR; TCRdb keeps only in-frame clonotypes and omits some of them. That table furnishes V, J and clone size, whereas the DNA furnished D and trimming. The sample holds some 2.3 million clones, 85% to 95% seen once. To note about this clone: Its matching antigen is unknown.

Overall study findings and caveats: A limitation of the genetic and exposure-history diversity represented arose from few donors.

This chain uses TRBV28 with TRBJ2-7; possibly TRBD1 for D (5 bases). The sequence derives from a man aged 18 to 30 in good health. Some clones in this sample may be carry-over from other donors' samples. Material for sequencing was naive CD4+ T cells from PBMCs. Subset in this sample: CD45RA+ positively selected. As DNA, the CDR3 is TGTGCCAGCATTCCTATCGGCGACAGCTCCTACGAGCAGTACTTC. Residues: CASIPIGDSSYEQYF. The variable domain in full, completed from reference TRBV28 and TRBJ2-7, reads DVKVTQSSRYLVKRTGEKVFLECVQDMDHENMFWYRQDPGLGLRLIYFSYDVKMKEKGDIPEGYSVSREKKERFSLILESASTNQTSMYLCASIPIGDSSYEQYFGPGTRLTVT.